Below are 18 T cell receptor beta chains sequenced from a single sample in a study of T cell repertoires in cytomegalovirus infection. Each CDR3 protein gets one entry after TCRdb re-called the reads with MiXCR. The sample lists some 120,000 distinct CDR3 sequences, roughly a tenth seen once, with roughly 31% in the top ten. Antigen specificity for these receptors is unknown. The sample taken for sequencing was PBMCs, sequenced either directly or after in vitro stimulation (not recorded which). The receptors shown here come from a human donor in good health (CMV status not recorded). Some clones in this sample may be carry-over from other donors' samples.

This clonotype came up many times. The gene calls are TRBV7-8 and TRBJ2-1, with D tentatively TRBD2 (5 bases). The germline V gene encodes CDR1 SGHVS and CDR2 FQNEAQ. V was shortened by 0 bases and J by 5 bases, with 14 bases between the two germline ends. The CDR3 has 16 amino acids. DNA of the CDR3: TGTGCCAGCAGCTTAGCTTGGAGCGGAGTAAACAATGAGCAGTTCTTC. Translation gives CASSLAWSGVNNEQFF.

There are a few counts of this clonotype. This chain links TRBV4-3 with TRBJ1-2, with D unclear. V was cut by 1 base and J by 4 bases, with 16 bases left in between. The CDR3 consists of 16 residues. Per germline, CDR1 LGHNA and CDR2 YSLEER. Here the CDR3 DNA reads TGCGCCAGCAGCCAAGGATATGGAGACCCGAGCTATGGCTACACCTTC. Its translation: CASSQGYGDPSYGYTF.

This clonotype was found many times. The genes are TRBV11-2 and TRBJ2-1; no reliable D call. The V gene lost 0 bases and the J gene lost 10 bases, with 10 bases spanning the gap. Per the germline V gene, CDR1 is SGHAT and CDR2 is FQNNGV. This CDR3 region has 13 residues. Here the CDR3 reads CASSLDNGGEQFF. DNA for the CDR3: TGTGCCAGCAGCTTAGATAATGGTGGGGAGCAGTTCTTC.

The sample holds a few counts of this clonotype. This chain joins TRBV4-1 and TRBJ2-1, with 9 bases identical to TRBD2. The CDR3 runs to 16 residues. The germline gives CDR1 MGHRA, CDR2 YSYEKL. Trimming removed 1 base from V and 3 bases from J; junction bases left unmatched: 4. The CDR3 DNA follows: TGCGCCAGCAGCCAAGCTAGCGGGACGCTCTACAATGAGCAGTTCTTC. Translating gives CASSQASGTLYNEQFF.

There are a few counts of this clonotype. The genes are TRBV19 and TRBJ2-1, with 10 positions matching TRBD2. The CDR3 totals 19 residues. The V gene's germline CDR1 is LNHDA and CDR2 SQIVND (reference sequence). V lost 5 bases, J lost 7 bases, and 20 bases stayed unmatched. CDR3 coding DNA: TGTGCCAGTAGTTTCCGACAGGAGCTAGTAGGACTAGCGGAAAATGAGCAGTTCTTC. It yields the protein CASSFRQELVGLAENEQFF.

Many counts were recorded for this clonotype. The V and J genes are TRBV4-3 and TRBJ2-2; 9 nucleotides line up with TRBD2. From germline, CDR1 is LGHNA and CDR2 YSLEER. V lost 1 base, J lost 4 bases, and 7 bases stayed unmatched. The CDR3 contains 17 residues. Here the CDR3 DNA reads TGCGCCAGCAGCCAAGGGGCGACTAGCGGACTCACCGGGGAGCTGTTTTTT. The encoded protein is CASSQGATSGLTGELFF.

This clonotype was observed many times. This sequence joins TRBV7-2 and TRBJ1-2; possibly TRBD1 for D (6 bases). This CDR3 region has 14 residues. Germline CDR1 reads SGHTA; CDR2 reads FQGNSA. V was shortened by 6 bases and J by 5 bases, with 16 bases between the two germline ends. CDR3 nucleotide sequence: TGTGCCAGCAGTCCGGGACATGACCGTTATGGCTACACCTTC. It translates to CASSPGHDRYGYTF.

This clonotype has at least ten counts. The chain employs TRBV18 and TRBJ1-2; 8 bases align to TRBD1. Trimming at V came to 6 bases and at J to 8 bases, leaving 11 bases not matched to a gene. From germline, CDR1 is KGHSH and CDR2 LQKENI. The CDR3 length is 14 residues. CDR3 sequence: CASSPDRVLQGYTF. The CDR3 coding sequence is TGTGCCAGCTCCCCGGACAGGGTTCTTCAGGGCTACACCTTC.

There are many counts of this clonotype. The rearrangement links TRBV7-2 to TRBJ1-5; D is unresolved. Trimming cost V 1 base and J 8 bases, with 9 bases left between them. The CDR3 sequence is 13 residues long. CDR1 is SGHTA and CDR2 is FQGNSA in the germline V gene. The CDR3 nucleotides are TGTGCCAGCAGCTTAGAATCGAGAAAGCCCCAGCATTTT. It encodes CASSLESRKPQHF.

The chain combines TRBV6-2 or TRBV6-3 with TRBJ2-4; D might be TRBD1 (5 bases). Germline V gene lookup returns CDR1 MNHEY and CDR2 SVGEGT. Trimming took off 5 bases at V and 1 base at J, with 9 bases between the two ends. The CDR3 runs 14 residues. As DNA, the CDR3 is TGTGCCAGCAGTCTCGACAGCGCCAAAAACATTCAGTACTTC. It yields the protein CASSLDSAKNIQYF.

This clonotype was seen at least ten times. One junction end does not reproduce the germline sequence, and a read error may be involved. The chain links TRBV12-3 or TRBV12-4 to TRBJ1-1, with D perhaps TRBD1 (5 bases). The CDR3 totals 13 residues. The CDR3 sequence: CASTQRGNAEAFF. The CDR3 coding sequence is TGTGCCAGCACCCAGCGGGGGAACGCTGAAGCTTTCTTT.

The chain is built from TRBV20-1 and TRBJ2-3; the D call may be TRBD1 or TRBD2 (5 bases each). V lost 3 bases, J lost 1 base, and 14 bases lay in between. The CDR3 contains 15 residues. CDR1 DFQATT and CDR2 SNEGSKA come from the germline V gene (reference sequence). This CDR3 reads CSARGTQAGTDTQYF. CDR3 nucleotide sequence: TGCAGTGCTAGGGGGACCCAGGCGGGCACAGATACGCAGTATTTT.

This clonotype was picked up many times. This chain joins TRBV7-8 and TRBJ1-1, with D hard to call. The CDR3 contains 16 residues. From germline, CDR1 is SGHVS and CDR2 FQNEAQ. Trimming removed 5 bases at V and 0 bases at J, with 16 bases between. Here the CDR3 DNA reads TGTGCCAGCAGCCAAGGAAAGGTCAGCATGAACACTGAAGCTTTCTTT. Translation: CASSQGKVSMNTEAFF.

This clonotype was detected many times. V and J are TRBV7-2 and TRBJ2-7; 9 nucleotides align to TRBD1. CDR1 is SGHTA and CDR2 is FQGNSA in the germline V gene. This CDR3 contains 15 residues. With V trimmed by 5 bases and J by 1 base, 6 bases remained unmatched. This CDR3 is CASSPRDRASYEQYF. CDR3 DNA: TGTGCCAGCAGCCCTCGGGACAGGGCATCCTACGAGCAGTACTTC.

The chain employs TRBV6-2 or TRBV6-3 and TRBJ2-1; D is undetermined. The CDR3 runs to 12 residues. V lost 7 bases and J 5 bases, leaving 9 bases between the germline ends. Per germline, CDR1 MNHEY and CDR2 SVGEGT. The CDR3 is CASKRTDNEQFF. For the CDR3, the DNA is TGTGCCAGCAAGAGGACCGACAATGAGCAGTTCTTC.

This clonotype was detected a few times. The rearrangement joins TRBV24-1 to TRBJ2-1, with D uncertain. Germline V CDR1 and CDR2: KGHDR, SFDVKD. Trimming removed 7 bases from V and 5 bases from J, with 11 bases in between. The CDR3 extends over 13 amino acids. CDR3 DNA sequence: TGTGCCACCAGCACCGACTCTCACAATGAGCAGTTCTTC. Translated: CATSTDSHNEQFF.

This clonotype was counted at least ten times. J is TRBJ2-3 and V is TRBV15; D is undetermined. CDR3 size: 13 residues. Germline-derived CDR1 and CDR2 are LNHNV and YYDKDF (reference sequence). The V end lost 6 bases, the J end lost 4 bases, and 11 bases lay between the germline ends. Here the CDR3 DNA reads TGTGCCACCAGACACCTGTTATCAGATACGCAGTATTTT. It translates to CATRHLLSDTQYF.

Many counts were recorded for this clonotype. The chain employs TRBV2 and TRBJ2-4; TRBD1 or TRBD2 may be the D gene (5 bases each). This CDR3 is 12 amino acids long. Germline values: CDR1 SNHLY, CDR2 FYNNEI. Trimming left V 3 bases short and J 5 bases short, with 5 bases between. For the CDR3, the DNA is TGTGCCAGCAGTGAGGGGGAAAACATTCAGTACTTC. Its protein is CASSEGENIQYF.